Presented here are 32 T cell receptor beta chains from one specimen sequenced in a study of HIV-infected children after antiretroviral therapy interruption. RNA-based 3' RACE libraries used unique molecular identifiers. TCRdb ran MiXCR on the 3' RACE reads and lists one entry per CDR3 protein. The sample includes about 86,000 distinct CDR3 sequences, about 6.3% of them seen just once. Specified treatment: PENTA 11 planned treatment interruption arm or continuous ART arm. The sample here was CD45RA+ CD4+ T cells from PBMCs, pooled from several time points, taken from a donor given antiretroviral therapy, either interrupted or continuous. Subset meaning: naive CD4+ CD45RA+ CD45RO- T cells. The receptors come from a pool of human donors with HIV.

This clonotype was seen at least ten times. The chain recombines TRBV7-2 with TRBJ1-1; 9 bases agree with TRBD1. Germline CDR1 reads SGHTA; CDR2 reads FQGNSA. The ends lost 3 bases at V and 4 bases at J; junction bases unmatched: 6. The CDR3 loop spans 15 amino acids. In DNA form, the CDR3 reads TGTGCCAGCAGCTTTTTACAGGGGGCGTTCACTGAAGCTTTCTTT. Translated: CASSFLQGAFTEAFF.

This clonotype was counted ten times or more. The genes are TRBV19 and TRBJ2-5, with 8 bases that match TRBD2. The V segment lost 4 bases and the J segment 5 bases; nucleotides outside the gene matches: 12. Germline-derived CDR1 and CDR2 are LNHDA and SQIVND (reference sequence). This CDR3 region has 16 residues. The CDR3: CASSTRREGPSETQYF. CDR3 DNA sequence: TGTGCCAGTAGTACCCGTCGGGAGGGGCCTTCGGAGACCCAGTACTTC.

The sample holds many counts of this clonotype. This chain connects TRBV4-1 to TRBJ2-5; D uncertain. Germline CDR1 reads MGHRA; CDR2 reads YSYEKL. The V and J ends lost 2 bases and 4 bases respectively, with 11 bases between them. This CDR3 region has 14 residues. The CDR3 nucleotides read TGCGCCAGCAGCCAAACGGACGTGACAGAGACCCAGTACTTC. This gives the protein CASSQTDVTETQYF.

This clonotype was recorded at least ten times. The chain combines TRBV6-1 with TRBJ2-4, with D perhaps given as TRBD1 or TRBD2 (5 bases each). From germline, CDR1 is MNHNS and CDR2 SASEGT. The CDR3 is made up of 14 amino acids. V gave up 3 bases and J gave up 3 bases, with 9 bases separating them. The DNA for the CDR3 is TGTGCCAGCAGTGATCGGGACGGCAAAAACATTCAGTACTTC. Protein sequence: CASSDRDGKNIQYF.

In its sample, this clonotype was seen many times. The chain employs TRBV28 and TRBJ2-7; weak D call: TRBD1 (6 bases). The CDR3 extends over 14 amino acids. V was shortened by 8 bases and J by 4 bases, with 18 bases between the two germline ends. Germline CDR1 is MDHEN and CDR2 is SYDVKM. The CDR3 DNA reads as TGTGCCAGCCTGAGGCAGGGGTTAATGTACGAGCAGTACTTC. This sequence encodes CASLRQGLMYEQYF.

This clonotype was observed many times. This sequence joins TRBV6-2 or TRBV6-3 and TRBJ2-6; D gene ambiguous. This CDR3 has 15 amino acids. Per germline, CDR1 MNHEY and CDR2 SVGEGT. V gave up 0 bases and J gave up 2 bases, with 5 bases separating them. The CDR3 spells CASSYSRTGANVLTF. The CDR3 nucleotides read TGTGCCAGCAGTTACTCCAGGACTGGGGCCAACGTCCTGACTTTC.

This clonotype has ten or more counts. The chain recombines TRBV5-1 with TRBJ1-2, with 7 bases lining up with TRBD1. Per germline, CDR1 SGHRS and CDR2 YFSETQ. The CDR3 covers 13 residues. V lost 0 bases to trimming and J lost 8 bases; unmatched junction nucleotides: 4. CDR3 region: CASSLDTGEGYTF. The DNA for the CDR3 is TGCGCCAGCAGCTTGGATACAGGGGAGGGCTACACCTTC. Together with reference TRBV5-1 and TRBJ1-2, the CDR3 gives the full variable domain: KAGVTQTPRYLIKTRGQQVTLSCSPISGHRSVSWYQQTPGQGLQFLFEYFSETQRNKGNFPGRFSGRQFSNSRSEMNVSTLELGDSALYLCASSLDTGEGYTFGSGTRLTVV.

This clonotype was seen many times. J is TRBJ2-1 and V is TRBV2; the match to TRBD1 covers 7 bases. The germline CDR1 and CDR2 sequences are SNHLY and FYNNEI. This CDR3 spans 15 amino acids. V shed 7 bases, J shed 3 bases, and the junction held 9 bases outside the gene matches. For the CDR3, the DNA is TGTGCCAGCACTTATCGACAGGGTATCTACAATGAGCAGTTCTTC. Its translation: CASTYRQGIYNEQFF.

The genes are TRBV5-1 and TRBJ2-7; a weak D match, TRBD2 (5 bases). Germline V CDR1 and CDR2: SGHRS, YFSETQ. Trimming pared 4 bases from V and 3 bases from J, leaving 5 bases between. CDR3 length: 11 amino acids. CDR3 amino acids: CASSDYYEQYF. The CDR3 coding sequence is TGCGCCAGCAGCGACTACTACGAGCAGTACTTC.

This clonotype was counted between two and nine times. The chain has TRBV7-7 and TRBJ2-6; 8 bases are a match to TRBD1. The CDR3 runs 17 residues. Germline trimming cut 5 bases from V and 1 base from J; bases unmatched to any gene: 7. Germline V gene data show CDR1 as SSHAT and CDR2 as FNYEAQ (reference sequence). The CDR3 sequence is CASSDPRTGSGANVLTF. CDR3 sequence (DNA): TGTGCCAGCAGCGACCCGAGGACAGGGTCTGGGGCCAACGTCCTGACTTTC. Using reference TRBV7-7 and TRBJ2-6 for the parts outside the CDR3, the full variable domain is GAGVSQSPRYKVTKRGQDVTLRCDPISSHATLYWYQQALGQGPEFLTYFNYEAQPDKSGLPSDRFSAERPEGSISTLTIQRTEQRDSAMYRCASSDPRTGSGANVLTFGAGSRLTVL.

This clonotype was seen many times. The genes are TRBV10-3 and TRBJ2-1, with D tentatively TRBD1 (5 bases). This CDR3 contains 13 residues. Germline V CDR1 and CDR2: ENHRY, SYGVKD. The V gene lost 10 bases and the J gene lost 2 bases, with 12 bases spanning the gap. The CDR3 coding sequence is TGTGCCACAGGACACGGTACCTACAATGAGCAGTTCTTC. Translated: CATGHGTYNEQFF.

This clonotype was observed many times. The gene calls are TRBV29-1 and TRBJ2-7, with TRBD2 identical over 14 bases. From germline, CDR1 is SQVTM and CDR2 ANQGSEA. The CDR3 has 17 amino acids. Trimming took 7 bases from V and 5 from J; bases not matched to a gene: 16. CDR3 bases: TGCAGCGCCCGGGGGAGGAATCCGGGACTAGCGGGAGACGAGCAGTACTTC. It encodes CSARGRNPGLAGDEQYF.

This clonotype was seen at least ten times. The V and J genes are TRBV19 and TRBJ2-5; D might be TRBD2 (6 bases). The length of the CDR3 is 13 residues. The germline V gene encodes CDR1 LNHDA and CDR2 SQIVND (reference sequence). The V gene lost 4 bases and the J gene lost 4 bases, with 10 bases spanning the gap. In DNA, the CDR3 is TGTGCCAGTAGTAACTCGGGAGTAGAGACCCAGTACTTC. Translating it yields CASSNSGVETQYF.

The rearrangement uses TRBV5-1 and TRBJ1-1, with no clear D. Trimming removed 3 bases at V and 1 base at J, with 13 bases between. In germline, CDR1 is SGHRS, CDR2 YFSETQ. The CDR3 runs to 15 residues. In DNA form, the CDR3 reads TGCGCCAGCAGCTATATAGGGTCGAGGAACACTGAAGCTTTCTTT. Translated: CASSYIGSRNTEAFF.

This clonotype was counted many times. The chain carries TRBV29-1 and TRBJ2-1, with a tentative D call TRBD2 (5 bases). This CDR3 contains 12 residues. Germline lookup yields CDR1 SQVTM and CDR2 ANQGSEA. Trimming cost V 7 bases and J 8 bases, with 15 bases left between them. The DNA of the CDR3 is TGCAGCGCCTATCACAGCGGCTATGAGCAGTTCTTC. Translating it yields CSAYHSGYEQFF.

This clonotype occurred many times. This chain connects TRBV27 to TRBJ1-1; TRBD1 might be the D (5 bases). Deletions cut 0 bases from V and 1 base from J, with 12 bases between. There are 16 residues in the CDR3. The germline V gene has CDR1 MNHEY and CDR2 SMNVEV (reference sequence). CDR3: CASSLSFGAENTEAFF. The CDR3 region has the DNA TGTGCCAGCAGTTTATCGTTCGGGGCAGAGAACACTGAAGCTTTCTTT.

This clonotype was observed many times. V is TRBV29-1 and J is TRBJ2-3, with D tentatively TRBD1 (6 bases). Germline V gene sequence: CDR1 SQVTM, CDR2 ANQGSEA. V lost 8 bases, J lost 2 bases, and 20 bases lay in between. This CDR3 comprises 15 residues. The CDR3 sequence: CSFADRQLLTDTQYF. CDR3 DNA sequence: TGCAGCTTCGCGGACAGACAGCTACTCACAGATACGCAGTATTTT.

In this sample, this clonotype turned up many times. The chain is built from TRBV6-1 and TRBJ1-1, with no clear D. Trimming left V 10 bases short and J 8 bases short, with 11 bases between. CDR1 is MNHNS and CDR2 is SASEGT in the germline V gene. The CDR3 length is 10 residues. The DNA for the CDR3 is TGTGCCACCTTAAGTAGAGAAGCTTTCTTT. Its protein product is CATLSREAFF.

This clonotype was seen at least ten times. This rearrangement joins TRBV4-2 to TRBJ1-5; D unclear. Germline V gives CDR1 LGHNA, CDR2 YNFKEQ. V dropped 0 bases and J dropped 3 bases, with 12 bases sitting between them. CDR3 length: 16 amino acids. The CDR3 is CASSQDRRQSNQPQHF. The CDR3 DNA sequence: TGTGCCAGCAGCCAAGACAGAAGGCAGTCCAATCAGCCCCAGCATTTT.

This clonotype was counted ten times or more. J is TRBJ2-7 and V is TRBV7-8; D gene uncertain. The germline CDR1 and CDR2 sequences are SGHVS and FQNEAQ. V was cut by 0 bases and J by 5 bases, with 8 bases left in between. The CDR3 consists of 13 residues. The CDR3 DNA reads as TGTGCCAGCAGCTTAGCGGTGGGCCACGAGCAGTACTTC. It codes for CASSLAVGHEQYF. The whole variable domain, filled in from reference TRBV7-8 and TRBJ2-7, reads GAGVSQSPRYKVAKRGQDVALRCDPISGHVSLFWYQQALGQGPEFLTYFQNEAQLDKSGLPSDRFFAERPEGSVSTLKIQRTQQEDSAVYLCASSLAVGHEQYFGPGTRLTVT.

This clonotype has a count of ten or more. V and J are TRBV7-2 and TRBJ2-4, with TRBD1 identical over 8 bases. The CDR3 loop spans 14 amino acids. Germline V CDR1 and CDR2: SGHTA, FQGNSA. The V and J ends lost 3 bases and 8 bases, in that order; junction bases with no gene match: 6. Here the CDR3 reads CASSLQQGADIQYF. The CDR3 bases are TGTGCCAGCAGCTTGCAGCAGGGGGCGGACATTCAGTACTTC.

This clonotype was observed at least ten times. The gene calls are TRBV23-1 and TRBJ1-5; D might be TRBD1 (5 bases). TRBV23-1 is reported as an ORF; its role is uncertain. V was pared by 6 bases and J by 4 bases, with 22 bases between. CDR3 size: 17 residues. The CDR3 is CASRPSIGTAPNQPQHF. CDR3 nucleotide sequence: TGCGCCAGCAGACCCTCAATCGGGACGGCACCGAATCAGCCCCAGCATTTT.

Many counts were recorded for this clonotype. The V and J genes are TRBV6-5 and TRBJ1-6, with D uncertain. The CDR3 totals 17 residues. V lost 0 bases to trimming and J lost 7 bases, with 16 bases between them. CDR1 is MNHEY, CDR2 SVGAGI, per germline. The CDR3 sequence is CASSYSRPGLLNSPLHF. CDR3 in DNA: TGTGCCAGCAGTTACTCACGACCTGGATTGTTGAATTCACCCCTCCACTTT.

In this sample, this clonotype turned up many times. CDR3 in amino acids: CASSEAGGPKETQYF. Here the CDR3 DNA reads TGTGCCAGCAGTGAAGCCGGGGGACCCAAAGAGACCCAGTACTTC. The chain links TRBV6-1 to TRBJ2-5, with a possible D match to TRBD2 (6 bases). The length of the CDR3 is 15 residues. CDR1 and CDR2 from the germline V gene are MNHNS and SASEGT. Trimming removed 0 bases from V and 3 bases from J, with 11 bases in between.

A remark on this clonotype: Being one base from a much bigger clone, this may be a read error. This chain joins TRBV7-9 and TRBJ1-1; D is ambiguous. The CDR3 totals 13 residues. The germline V gene encodes CDR1 SEHNR and CDR2 FQNEAQ (reference sequence). CDR3 coding DNA: TGTGCCAGCAGCTTGGATTGGAACTCTGAAGCTTTCTTT. Translation: CASSLDWNSEAFF.

This clonotype was seen repeatedly, ten times or more. This chain joins TRBV29-1 and TRBJ1-1, with D perhaps matching TRBD1 (5 bases). The CDR3 spans 14 residues. CDR1 SQVTM and CDR2 ANQGSEA come from the germline V gene. Trimming stripped 4 bases from V and 4 bases from J, with 16 bases between. The DNA of the CDR3 is TGCAGCGTTGCCCACAGGTTTCAAGGCACTGAAGCTTTCTTT. It yields the protein CSVAHRFQGTEAFF.

The sample holds many counts of this clonotype. The chain employs TRBV3-1 and TRBJ1-6, with unresolved D. This CDR3 region has 12 residues. V was cut by 0 bases and J by 6 bases, with 0 bases left in between. Germline V gene lookup returns CDR1 LGHDT and CDR2 YNNKEL (reference sequence). CDR3 in DNA: TGTGCCAGCAGCCAAGATAATTCACCCCTCCACTTT. It encodes CASSQDNSPLHF.

This clonotype was seen many times. The chain recombines TRBV14 with TRBJ2-3, with 9 bases aligning to TRBD1. V was pared by 4 bases and J by 8 bases, with 7 bases of the junction left unmatched. CDR3 length: 14 residues. Germline assignment: CDR1 SGHDN and CDR2 FVKESK. The DNA for the CDR3 is TGTGCCAGCAGCCCCAGGGACAGGGTCGGTACGCAGTATTTT. This encodes CASSPRDRVGTQYF.

The sample holds many counts of this clonotype. The V and J genes are TRBV7-2 and TRBJ2-7; unclear D gene. Germline V gives CDR1 SGHTA, CDR2 FQGNSA. This CDR3 spans 15 amino acids. V lost 5 bases to trimming and J lost 2 bases, with 16 bases between them. The CDR3 bases are TGTGCCAGCAGCCCCGACGCATGGCTTCCCTACGAGCAGTACTTC. This sequence encodes CASSPDAWLPYEQYF.

The chain uses TRBV5-1 and TRBJ1-6; unclear D gene. V was clipped by 4 bases and J by 5 bases, with 13 bases between them. CDR1 and CDR2 from the germline V gene are SGHRS and YFSETQ. The CDR3 is 15 amino acids. The CDR3 coding sequence is TGCGCCAGCAGCGCAGTGGGCCCTCATAATTCACCCCTCCACTTT. Protein product: CASSAVGPHNSPLHF. The full variable domain, with the rest looked up from reference TRBV5-1 and TRBJ1-6, is KAGVTQTPRYLIKTRGQQVTLSCSPISGHRSVSWYQQTPGQGLQFLFEYFSETQRNKGNFPGRFSGRQFSNSRSEMNVSTLELGDSALYLCASSAVGPHNSPLHFGNGTRLTVT.

Concerning this clonotype: Compared with germline, one end of the junction differs, possibly owing to a read error. The chain uses TRBV10-3 and TRBJ1-2; unclear D gene. Germline values: CDR1 ENHRY, CDR2 SYGVKD. CDR3 length: 14 amino acids. The CDR3 sequence is CASSDWGSNYGYTF. CDR3 DNA sequence: TGTGCCAGCAGTGATTGGGGATCCAACTATGGCTACACCTTC.

This clonotype was seen repeatedly, ten times or more. The chain joins TRBV20-1 to TRBJ2-7, with 10 bases lining up with TRBD1. The CDR3 runs to 13 residues. Germline V CDR1 and CDR2: DFQATT, SNEGSKA (reference sequence). V was pared by 5 bases and J by 4 bases, with 5 bases of the junction left unmatched. The CDR3 nucleotides read TGCAGTGCTCCCCGGGACAGGGGATACGAGCAGTACTTC. Translating it yields CSAPRDRGYEQYF.